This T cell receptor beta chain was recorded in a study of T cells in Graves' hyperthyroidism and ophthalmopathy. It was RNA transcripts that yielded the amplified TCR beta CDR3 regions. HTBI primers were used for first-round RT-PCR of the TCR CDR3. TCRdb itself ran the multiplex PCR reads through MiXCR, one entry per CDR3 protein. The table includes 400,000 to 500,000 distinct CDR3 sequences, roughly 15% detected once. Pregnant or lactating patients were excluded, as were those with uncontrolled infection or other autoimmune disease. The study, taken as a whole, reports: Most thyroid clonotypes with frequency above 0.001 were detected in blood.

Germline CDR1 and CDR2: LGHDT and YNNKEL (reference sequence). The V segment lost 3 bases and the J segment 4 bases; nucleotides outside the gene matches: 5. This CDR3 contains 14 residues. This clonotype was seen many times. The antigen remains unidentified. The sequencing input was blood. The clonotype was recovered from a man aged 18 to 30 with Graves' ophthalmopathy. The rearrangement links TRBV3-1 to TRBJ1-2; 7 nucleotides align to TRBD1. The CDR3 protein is CASSHSGQVYGYTF. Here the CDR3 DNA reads TGTGCCAGCAGCCATTCCGGACAGGTCTATGGCTACACCTTC.